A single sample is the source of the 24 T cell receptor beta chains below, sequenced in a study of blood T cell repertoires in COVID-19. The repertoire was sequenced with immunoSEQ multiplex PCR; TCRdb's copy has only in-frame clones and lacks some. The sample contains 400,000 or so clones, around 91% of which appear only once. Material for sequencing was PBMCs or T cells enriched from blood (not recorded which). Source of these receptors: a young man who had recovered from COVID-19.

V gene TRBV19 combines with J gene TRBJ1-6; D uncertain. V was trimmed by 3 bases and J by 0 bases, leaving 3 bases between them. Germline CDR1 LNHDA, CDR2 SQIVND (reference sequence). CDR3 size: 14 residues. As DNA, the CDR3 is TGTGCCAGTAGTATCAGCTCCTATAATTCACCCCTCCACTTT. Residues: CASSISSYNSPLHF.

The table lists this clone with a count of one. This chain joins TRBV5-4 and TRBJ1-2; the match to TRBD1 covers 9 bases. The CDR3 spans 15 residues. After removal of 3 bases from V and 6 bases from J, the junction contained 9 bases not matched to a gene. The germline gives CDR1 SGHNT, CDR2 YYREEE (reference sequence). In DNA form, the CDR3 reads TGTGCCAGCAGCTCCTACGCGGGACAGGGTGATGGCTACACCTTC. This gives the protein CASSSYAGQGDGYTF.

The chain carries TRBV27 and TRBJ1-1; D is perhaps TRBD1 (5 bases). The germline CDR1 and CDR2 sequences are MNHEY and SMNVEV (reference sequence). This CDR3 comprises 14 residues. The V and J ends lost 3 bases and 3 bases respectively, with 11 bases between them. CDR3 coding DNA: TGTGCCAGCAGTTTTGGGGCAGGGTACACTGAAGCTTTCTTT. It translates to CASSFGAGYTEAFF.

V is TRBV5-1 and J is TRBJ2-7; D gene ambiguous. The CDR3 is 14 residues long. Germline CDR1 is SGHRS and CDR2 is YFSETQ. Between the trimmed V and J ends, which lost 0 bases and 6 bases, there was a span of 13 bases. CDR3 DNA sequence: TGCGCCAGCAGCTTGGACGTTGGCGGCTCCGAGCAGTACTTC. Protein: CASSLDVGGSEQYF.

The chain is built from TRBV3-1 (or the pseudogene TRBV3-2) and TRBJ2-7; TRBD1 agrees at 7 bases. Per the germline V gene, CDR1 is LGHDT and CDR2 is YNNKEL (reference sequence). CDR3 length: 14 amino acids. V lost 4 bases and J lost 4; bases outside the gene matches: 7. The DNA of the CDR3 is TGTGCCAGCAGCCTATGGGACAGTGGGTACGAGCAGTACTTC. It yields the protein CASSLWDSGYEQYF.

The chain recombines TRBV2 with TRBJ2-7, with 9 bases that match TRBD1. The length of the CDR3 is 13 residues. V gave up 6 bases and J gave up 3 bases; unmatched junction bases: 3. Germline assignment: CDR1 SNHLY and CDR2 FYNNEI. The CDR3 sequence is CASRGQGNYEQYF. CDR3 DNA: TGTGCCAGCAGAGGACAGGGGAACTACGAGCAGTACTTC.

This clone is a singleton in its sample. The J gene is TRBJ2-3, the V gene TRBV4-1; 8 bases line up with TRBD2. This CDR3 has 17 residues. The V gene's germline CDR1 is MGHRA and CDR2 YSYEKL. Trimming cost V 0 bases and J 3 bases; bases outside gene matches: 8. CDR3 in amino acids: CASSQDSTGGPTDTQYF. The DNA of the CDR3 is TGCGCCAGCAGCCAAGATTCTACGGGGGGGCCAACAGATACGCAGTATTTT.

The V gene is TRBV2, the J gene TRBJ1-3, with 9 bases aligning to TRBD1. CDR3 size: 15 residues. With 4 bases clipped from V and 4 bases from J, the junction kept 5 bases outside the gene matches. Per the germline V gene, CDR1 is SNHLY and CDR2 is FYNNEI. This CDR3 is CASSADRGRGNTIYF. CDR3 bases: TGTGCCAGCAGTGCGGACAGGGGAAGGGGAAACACCATATATTTT.

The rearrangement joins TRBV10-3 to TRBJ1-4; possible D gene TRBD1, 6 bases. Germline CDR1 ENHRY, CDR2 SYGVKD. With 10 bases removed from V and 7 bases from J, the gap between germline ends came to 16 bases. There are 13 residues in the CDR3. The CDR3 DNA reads TGTGCCACTCGCAGGGAGGGGGTTGAAAAACTGTTTTTT. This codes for CATRREGVEKLFF.

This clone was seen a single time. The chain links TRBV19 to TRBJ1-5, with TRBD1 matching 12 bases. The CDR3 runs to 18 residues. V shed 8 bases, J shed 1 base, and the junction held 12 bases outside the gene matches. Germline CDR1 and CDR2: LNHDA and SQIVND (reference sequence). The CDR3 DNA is TGTGCCAGTGGACTGGGGACAGGGGGCTTGGGGAGCAATCAGCCCCAGCATTTT. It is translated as CASGLGTGGLGSNQPQHF.

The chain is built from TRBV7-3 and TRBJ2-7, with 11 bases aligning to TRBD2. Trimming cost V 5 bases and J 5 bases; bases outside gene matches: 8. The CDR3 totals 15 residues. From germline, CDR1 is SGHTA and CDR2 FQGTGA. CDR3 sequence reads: CASSHTSGRFDEQYF. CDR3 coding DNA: TGTGCCAGCAGCCATACTAGCGGGAGATTCGACGAGCAGTACTTC.

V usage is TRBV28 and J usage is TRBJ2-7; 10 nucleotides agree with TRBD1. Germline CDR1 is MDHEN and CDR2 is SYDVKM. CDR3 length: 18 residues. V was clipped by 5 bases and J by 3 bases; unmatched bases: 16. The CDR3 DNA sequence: TGTGCCAGCAGTAATGACAGGGGGCCAAACCCCTACCTCTACGAGCAGTACTTC. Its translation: CASSNDRGPNPYLYEQYF.

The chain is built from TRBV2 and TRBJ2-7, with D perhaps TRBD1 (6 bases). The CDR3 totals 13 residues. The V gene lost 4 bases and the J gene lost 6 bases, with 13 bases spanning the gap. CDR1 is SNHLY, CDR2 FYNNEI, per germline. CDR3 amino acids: CASSAQGRGEQYF. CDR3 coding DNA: TGTGCCAGCAGTGCACAGGGCCGCGGCGAGCAGTACTTC. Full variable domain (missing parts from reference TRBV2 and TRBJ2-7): EPEVTQTPSHQVTQMGQEVILRCVPISNHLYFYWYRQILGQKVEFLVSFYNNEISEKSEIFDDQFSVERPDGSNFTLKIRSTKLEDSAMYFCASSAQGRGEQYFGPGTRLTVT.

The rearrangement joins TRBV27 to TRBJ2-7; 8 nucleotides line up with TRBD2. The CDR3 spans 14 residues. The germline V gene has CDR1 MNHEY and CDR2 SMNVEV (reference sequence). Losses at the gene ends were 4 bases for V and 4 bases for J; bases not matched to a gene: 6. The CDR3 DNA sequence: TGTGCCAGCAGTTACTCGCGGGGGGCGTACGAGCAGTACTTC. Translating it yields CASSYSRGAYEQYF.

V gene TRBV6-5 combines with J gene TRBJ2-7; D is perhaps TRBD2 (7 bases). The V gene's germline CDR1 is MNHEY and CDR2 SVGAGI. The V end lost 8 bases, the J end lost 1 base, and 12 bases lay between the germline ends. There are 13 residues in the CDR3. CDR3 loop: CASVGGASYEQYF. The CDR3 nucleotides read TGTGCCAGCGTAGGGGGGGCGTCCTACGAGCAGTACTTC.

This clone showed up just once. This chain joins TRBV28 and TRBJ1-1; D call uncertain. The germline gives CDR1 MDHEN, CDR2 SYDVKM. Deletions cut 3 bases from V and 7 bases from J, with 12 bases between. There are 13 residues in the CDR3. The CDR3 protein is CASSLGVEIEAFF. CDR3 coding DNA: TGTGCCAGCAGTTTGGGAGTAGAGATTGAAGCTTTCTTT.

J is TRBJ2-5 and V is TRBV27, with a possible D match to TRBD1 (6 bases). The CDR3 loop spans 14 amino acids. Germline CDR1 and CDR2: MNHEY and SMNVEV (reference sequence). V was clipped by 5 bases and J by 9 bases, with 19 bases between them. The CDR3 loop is CASSNNPQGLPQYF. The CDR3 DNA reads TGTGCCAGCAGTAACAACCCCCAGGGGTTGCCCCAGTACTTC.

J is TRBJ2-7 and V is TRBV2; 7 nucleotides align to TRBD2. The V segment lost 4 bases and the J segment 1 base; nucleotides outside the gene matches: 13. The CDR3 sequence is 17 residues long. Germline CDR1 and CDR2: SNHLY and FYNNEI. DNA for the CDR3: TGTGCCAGCAGTGCCCGCCCTTTAGCGGGTGGGTCCTACGAGCAGTACTTC. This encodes CASSARPLAGGSYEQYF.

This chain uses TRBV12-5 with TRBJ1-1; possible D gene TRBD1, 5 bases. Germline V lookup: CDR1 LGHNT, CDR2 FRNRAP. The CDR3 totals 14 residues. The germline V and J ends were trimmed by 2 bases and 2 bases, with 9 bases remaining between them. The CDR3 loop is CASGLTTANTEAFF. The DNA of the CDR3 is TGTGCTAGTGGTTTGACGACAGCAAACACTGAAGCTTTCTTT.

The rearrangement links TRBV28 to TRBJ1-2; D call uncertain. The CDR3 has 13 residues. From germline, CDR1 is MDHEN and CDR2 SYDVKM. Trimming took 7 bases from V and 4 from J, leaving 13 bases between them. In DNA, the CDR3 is TGTGCCAGCAACCATCGGGAGTCCTATGGCTACACCTTC. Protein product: CASNHRESYGYTF.

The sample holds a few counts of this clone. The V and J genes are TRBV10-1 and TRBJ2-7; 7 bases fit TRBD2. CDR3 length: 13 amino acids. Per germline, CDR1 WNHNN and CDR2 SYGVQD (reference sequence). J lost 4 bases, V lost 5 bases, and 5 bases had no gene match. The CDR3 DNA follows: TGCGCCAGCAGTATTCGAGCGGGATACGAGCAGTACTTC. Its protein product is CASSIRAGYEQYF.

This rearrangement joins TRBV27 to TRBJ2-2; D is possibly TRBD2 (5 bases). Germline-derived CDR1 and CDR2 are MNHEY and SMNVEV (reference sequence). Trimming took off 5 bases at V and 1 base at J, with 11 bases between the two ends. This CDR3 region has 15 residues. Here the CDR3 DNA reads TGTGCCAGCAGTCCACAGCGGTGGAACACCGGGGAGCTGTTTTTT. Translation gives CASSPQRWNTGELFF.

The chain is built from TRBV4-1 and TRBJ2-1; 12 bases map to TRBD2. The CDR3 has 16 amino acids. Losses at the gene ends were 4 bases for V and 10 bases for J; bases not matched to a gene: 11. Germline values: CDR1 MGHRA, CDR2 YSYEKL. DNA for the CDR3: TGCGCCAGCAGCCGGAGACTAGCGGGAGCGTGGGACGAGCAGTTCTTC. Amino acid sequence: CASSRRLAGAWDEQFF.

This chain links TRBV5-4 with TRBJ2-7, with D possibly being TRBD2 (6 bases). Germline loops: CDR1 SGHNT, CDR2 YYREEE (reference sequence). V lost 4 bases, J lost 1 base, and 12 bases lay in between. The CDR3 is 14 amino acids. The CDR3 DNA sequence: TGTGCCAGCAGCGACCCCGGGGGATCCTACGAGCAGTACTTC. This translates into CASSDPGGSYEQYF. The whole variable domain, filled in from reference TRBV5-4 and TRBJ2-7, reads ETGVTQSPTHLIKTRGQQVTLRCSSQSGHNTVSWYQQALGQGPQFIFQYYREEENGRGNFPPRFSGLQFPNYSSELNVNALELDDSALYLCASSDPGGSYEQYFGPGTRLTVT.